The sequence of this T cell receptor (beta chain) was determined in a study of post-analysis software for immune sequencing data. About the research overall: The disease courses covered relapsing-remitting, secondary progressive and progressive-relapsing multiple sclerosis. Overall study results and limits: Versus controls, multiple sclerosis patients showed significantly lower diversity (normalized Chao1). Samples sharing a preparation batch grouped tightly together when assessed by F measure.

Carried by the TCR beta cDNA libraries were unique molecular identifiers. A population of 1 to 10 million T cells gave rise to around 480,000 cDNA molecules. One entry per CDR3 protein, called by TCRdb with MiXCR from the PCR reads. The data hold 650,000 to 900,000 distinct CDR3 sequences, with about half observed a single time. Comments on this clonotype: Its target is unknown.

This TCR was sampled from a girl aged 5-17 years with multiple sclerosis. Sequencing was carried out using blood.

CDR3 loop: CSARPRTVPNYGYTF. The CDR3 nucleotides are TGCAGTGCTAGACCTCGGACAGTCCCTAACTATGGCTACACCTTC. The chain recombines TRBV20-1 with TRBJ1-2; perhaps TRBD1 as D (6 bases). Per the germline V gene, CDR1 is DFQATT and CDR2 is SNEGSKA (reference sequence). V was clipped by 2 bases and J by 0 bases, with 13 bases between them. The CDR3 loop spans 15 amino acids.